This TCR beta chain comes out of a study of blood T cell repertoires in COVID-19. This clone has a single count. The assay was immunoSEQ multiplex PCR, and TCRdb's table has in-frame clones only and misses some. The table includes 60,000 to 75,000 clones, about 90% detected once. Germline V gives CDR1 MNHEY, CDR2 SVGEGT. This CDR3 has 15 residues. Trimming left V 2 bases short and J 3 bases short, with 11 bases between. The V call is TRBV6-2 or TRBV6-3, the J call TRBJ2-1; the D gene is possibly TRBD1 (5 bases). The receptor was derived from a man aged 55-75 years with acute or convalescent COVID-19. Material for sequencing was peripheral blood. The CDR3 DNA is TGTGCCAGCAGTTACGGGCAGGGTGGCTACAATGAGCAGTTCTTC. Translating gives CASSYGQGGYNEQFF.